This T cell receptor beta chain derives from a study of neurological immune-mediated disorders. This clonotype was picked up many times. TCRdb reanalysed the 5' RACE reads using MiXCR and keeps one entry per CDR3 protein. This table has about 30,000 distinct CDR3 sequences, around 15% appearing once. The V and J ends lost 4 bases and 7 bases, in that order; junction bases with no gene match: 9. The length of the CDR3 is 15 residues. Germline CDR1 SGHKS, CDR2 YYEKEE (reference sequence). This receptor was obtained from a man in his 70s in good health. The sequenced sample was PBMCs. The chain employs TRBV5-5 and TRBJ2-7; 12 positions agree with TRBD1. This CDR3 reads CASSRAGQGAGEQYF. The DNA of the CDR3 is TGTGCCAGCAGCCGTGCGGGACAGGGGGCTGGAGAGCAGTACTTC.